These 11 T cell receptor beta chains originate from one sample sequenced in a study of control samples from healthy donors and cancer patients. Measured with immunoSEQ multiplex PCR; TCRdb has only the in-frame clones, and not every one. There are around 180,000 clones in the sample; just over 85% occur only once, and approximately 4.9% lies in the top ten. Sequencing input: blood. The receptors originated from a woman in her twenties or thirties in good health.

The genes are TRBV6-6 and TRBJ1-1; the D is unclear. This CDR3 has 13 residues. Germline V gene lookup returns CDR1 MNHNY and CDR2 SVGAGI (reference sequence). The V and J ends lost 2 bases and 11 bases respectively, with 15 bases between them. The CDR3 reads CASSYGSKGGAFF. The CDR3 nucleotides are TGTGCCAGCAGTTACGGGTCAAAGGGAGGTGCTTTCTTT.

The V call is TRBV14, the J call TRBJ2-7; D gene uncertain. Germline-derived CDR1 and CDR2 are SGHDN and FVKESK. V lost 3 bases, J lost 4 bases, and 7 bases lay in between. The CDR3 contains 12 residues. Here the CDR3 DNA reads TGTGCCAGCAGCCAGTCAGGTTACGAGCAGTACGTC. It yields the protein CASSQSGYEQYV.

The sample holds a few counts of this clone. The rearrangement joins TRBV21-1 to TRBJ2-5; TRBD2 reflects the table's D call only, with no check against the DNA. TRBV21-1 is classified as a pseudogene. This CDR3 region has 12 residues. CDR3 residues: CASSNRGETQYF. CDR3 bases: TGTGCCAGCAGCAATCGAGGGGAGACCCAGTACTTC.

The gene calls are TRBV10-3 and TRBJ1-1; D remains ambiguous. Germline values: CDR1 ENHRY, CDR2 SYGVKD. This CDR3 spans 14 amino acids. Trimming left V 0 bases short and J 4 bases short, with 9 bases between. CDR3 loop: CAISESKGPTEAFF. DNA of the CDR3: TGTGCCATCAGTGAGTCGAAAGGACCCACTGAAGCTTTCTTT.

The CDR3 reads CASSQVSGPARMNYGYTF. In DNA form, the CDR3 reads TGTGCCAGCAGCCAAGTAAGTGGCCCGGCAAGAATGAACTATGGCTACACCTTC. The V and J genes are TRBV3-1 (or the pseudogene TRBV3-2) and TRBJ1-2; D is ambiguous. Trimming stripped 1 base from V and 2 bases from J, with 20 bases between. This CDR3 region has 18 residues. Germline values: CDR1 LGHDT, CDR2 YNNKEL (reference sequence).

Notes on this clone: The same CDR3 is also encoded by other DNA sequences in this sample. The chain couples TRBV5-1 to TRBJ2-7; TRBD2 is a possible D gene (7 bases). V lost 0 bases and J lost 4, with 11 bases in between. Looked up from germline, CDR1 is SGHRS and CDR2 is YFSETQ. This CDR3 region has 14 residues. DNA of the CDR3: TGCGCCAGCAGCTTGGGAGGGGGGGGATACGAGCAGTACTTC. This encodes CASSLGGGGYEQYF. Combining the CDR3 with reference TRBV5-1 and TRBJ2-7 gives the whole variable domain KAGVTQTPRYLIKTRGQQVTLSCSPISGHRSVSWYQQTPGQGLQFLFEYFSETQRNKGNFPGRFSGRQFSNSRSEMNVSTLELGDSALYLCASSLGGGGYEQYFGPGTRLTVT.

This sequence joins TRBV6-5 and TRBJ1-1; a possible D gene is TRBD1 (5 bases). In germline, CDR1 is MNHEY, CDR2 SVGAGI. The CDR3 is 11 amino acids. The V gene lost 4 bases and the J gene lost 8 bases, with 8 bases spanning the gap. This chain's CDR3 is CASSFGAEAFF. In nucleotides, the CDR3 is TGTGCCAGCAGTTTCGGGGCCGAAGCTTTCTTT.

This clone showed up just once. CDR3 DNA: TGTGCCATCAGTCGTCTAGCGGGAGGGAGCTCCTACGAGCAGTACTTC. Its translation: CAISRLAGGSSYEQYF. V usage is TRBV10-3 and J usage is TRBJ2-7; the match to TRBD2 covers 12 bases. J was trimmed by 0 bases and V by 5 bases; bases with no gene match: 5. The CDR3 has 16 residues. Germline V gene data show CDR1 as ENHRY and CDR2 as SYGVKD.

This chain connects TRBV6-1 to TRBJ2-5, with 10 bases identical to TRBD2. Trimming removed 2 bases from V and 5 bases from J; junction bases left unmatched: 8. Germline-derived CDR1 and CDR2 are MNHNS and SASEGT. This CDR3 has 16 residues. DNA for the CDR3: TGTGCCAGCAGTGAAACTAGCGGGGTCGTTCTGGAGACCCAGTACTTC. The encoded protein is CASSETSGVVLETQYF.

The count of this clone is one. This chain joins TRBV5-4 and TRBJ1-1; D is perhaps TRBD1 (6 bases). This CDR3 is 14 amino acids long. V gave up 4 bases and J gave up 1 base, with 11 bases separating them. The germline CDR1 and CDR2 sequences are SGHNT and YYREEE (reference sequence). CDR3 coding DNA: TGTGCCAGCAGCCAGGACAGATCGAACACTGAAGCTTTCTTT. This gives the protein CASSQDRSNTEAFF.

This chain links TRBV9 with TRBJ2-5, with 9 bases fitting TRBD1. This CDR3 is built from 16 residues. Per the germline V gene, CDR1 is SGDLS and CDR2 is YYNGEE. With V trimmed by 0 bases and J by 5 bases, 8 bases remained unmatched. The CDR3 nucleotides read TGTGCCAGCAGCGTAGAAATACAGGGGGCTGTTGAGACCCAGTACTTC. Its protein is CASSVEIQGAVETQYF.